The text below deals with one TCR beta chain. Original data processing: Estimates of nucleated cell counts were drawn from the amplification of reference gene primers. Profiling relied on immunoSEQ multiplex PCR, and the TCRdb table lists in-frame clones only, not all of them. V and J calls and clone size follow that table, whereas D and trimming were derived from the DNA. The data hold about 220,000 clones, with roughly 84% observed a single time. The source of the sample is a study of blood T cell repertoires in COVID-19. Study at large: Sources were T cells, B-cell-depleted T cells, or PBMCs; the material itself was cDNA or gDNA.

The V gene lost 6 bases and the J gene lost 4 bases, with 8 bases spanning the gap. Germline CDR1 reads SEHNR; CDR2 reads FQNEAQ (reference sequence). The CDR3 consists of 12 residues. The sequencing sample was made of peripheral blood. The chain carries TRBV7-9 and TRBJ2-3; D is possibly TRBD2 (5 bases). This TCR was recovered from a young man with active or convalescent COVID-19. The CDR3 region has the DNA TGTGCCAGCAGGGGGAGTCCAGATACGCAGTATTTT. Translation: CASRGSPDTQYF.